This T cell receptor (beta chain) is drawn from a study of cytomegalovirus exposure and HLA in healthy donors (dated by TCRdb to between 2016 and 2019). The study in broad terms: According to an earlier analysis of a few hundred of the donors, about 190 million T cells yielded 117 million unique TCR beta sequences and 250 to 350 Gb of sequence data. High-throughput TCR immunosequencing, statistical association of individual TCRs with disease status, and machine learning were combined to predict cytomegalovirus infection status. In an earlier analysis of a few hundred of the donors, high-throughput TCR beta sequencing was used to judge whether each TCR beta V gene segment behaved as functional or pseudogenic. In a later analysis, previously published TCR beta repertoires from 500 to 750 donors were re-analyzed and high-resolution HLA genotyping was added so that TCR occurrence patterns could be studied. Around 330 gigabases of sequencing data and approximately 92 million unique TCR sequences made up an early release that covered 500 to 700 HLA-typed donors. Alongside the repertoire data, information on donor age, sex, ethnicity and CMV serostatus was compiled. Besides the first cohort of roughly 640 subjects, a separate validation cohort made up of roughly 120 different subjects was used. All discovery cohort repertoires had been generated using a single sequencing platform. Rather than using new phenotypic data, the later analysis identified candidate immune exposures from TCR beta sequences and from how often those sequences occurred across donors. The study aimed to test whether signatures of past pathogen exposure could be identified by cataloging public T cell receptors. Both class I and class II loci were covered by HLA typing, at four-digit resolution. The study profiled the T cell repertoires of around 700 subjects by immunosequencing and related them to cytomegalovirus serostatus. Of the roughly 400 genotyped donors, approximately 83% fell in the genetic ancestry cluster associated with self-reported Caucasian donors. Because of strong linkage in the cohort, four to six DR-DQ haplotypes were treated as single units for association and clustering. On average, roughly 240,000 unique TCR beta nucleotide sequences were sequenced per donor among 398 genotyped donors of the cohort, with roughly 19% of those sequences being non-productive. A later genetic analysis used genome-wide SNP genotypes for about 65% of the 666 donors, treating that subset as a discovery cohort. Typing coverage varied by locus: about 629-630 donors for A, B, C, DRB1 and DQB1; roughly 510 for DQA1; around 610 for DPA1; under 490 for DPB1.

The cohort was made up of approximately 670 healthy bone marrow donors. At the time of sampling, every cohort member was nominally healthy, though immune exposures that went unrecorded were likely present. The donor tested CMV seropositive, placing the donor among the 310 or so seropositive members of the cohort. Each donor provided a peripheral blood sample, and peripheral blood mononuclear cells were used for TCR beta sequencing. The Qiagen DNeasy Blood Extraction Kit was used to extract genomic DNA from the blood cell samples. The library was obtained by the immunoSEQ multiplex PCR assay. A mixture of 60 forward primers for TCR Vbeta segments and 13 reverse primers for TCR Jbeta segments was used in the multiplex PCR. A multiplex PCR assay on genomic DNA amplified the CDR3 region of rearranged TCR beta genes. The amplified TCR beta libraries were sequenced on the Illumina HiSeq System as 87-base-pair reads. The original pipeline was this. Across the 670 or so repertoires, a later analysis counted 80 million or so unique TCR beta chains, roughly 11 million of which were shared by at least two donors. Raw reads were error-corrected and collapsed into unique sequences with a nearest-neighbor algorithm that merged closely related sequences to remove PCR and sequencing errors. Alignment of CDR3 sequences to IMGT reference sequences was used to assign V, D and J gene segments. For a sequence to be retained, a match of at least six nucleotides was required to both a V gene segment and a J gene segment. Rearrangements were classified as productive when the CDR3 lacked stop codons and remained in frame with V and J, and all other rearrangements were classified as non-productive. Following IMGT convention, CDR3 was defined as the stretch from the second conserved V-encoded cysteine up to the conserved J-encoded phenylalanine. Sequences without an unambiguous match to a single V gene segment were excluded from the earlier analysis of 500 to 700 of the donors. An earlier analysis of around 600 of the donors classified V segments as functional when productive rearrangements were above 56.7% and as segregating when the standard deviation between donors was above 5%. A statistical classification framework was developed to diagnose cytomegalovirus status using the catalog of TCR beta chain sequences. V and J gene assignment, in a later analysis, came from comparing TCR nucleotide sequences with IMGT/GENE-DB human TR gene sequences. In a later analysis, CDR3 sequences and most-parsimonious VDJ recombination scenarios were assigned using the TCRdist pipeline. A later analysis defined each TCR beta chain by its CDR3 amino acid sequence plus V-gene family, and excluded reads lacking a unique V-gene family. A later analysis removed several hundred highly shared, low-generation-probability nucleotide sequences to deal with suspected cross-contamination and a sequencing artifact. For each public chain, a later analysis derived a clonal expansion index from normalized ranks of inferred template counts within each repertoire. A later analysis computed generation probabilities with a VDJ recombination model fitted to out-of-frame rearrangements, and checked the results against IGoR. In a later analysis, TCR-TCR, TCR-HLA and TCR-CMV co-occurrence was scored with hypergeometric tests, and a repertoire-size bias correction was applied to TCR pairs. To estimate false discovery rates, a later analysis permuted the HLA or CMV assignments 20 times. In a later analysis, co-occurring TCRs were grouped using DBSCAN, and TCRdist sequence similarity was added for clustering within HLA-allele-positive subsets. Repertoires with fewer than 30,000 or more than 120,000 public chains were left out of co-occurrence clustering, as were roughly five repertoires with anomalous nucleotide sharing. Here the immuneACCESS table is served through TCRdb, limited to in-frame sequences with V and J called. Missing clones are a known gap in these copies; in checked studies unresolved V genes cover under half, and the rest lacks a known reason. V, J and clone size derive from that table, while D and trimming were established from the DNA sequence. This sample is represented by more than 85,000 clones; 76% of them were singletons. 13% of the sample belongs to the ten largest clones.

Germline trimming amounts to 5 bases on V and 2 bases on J, with 11 as the count of junction bases outside the gene matches. From its cysteine to its phenylalanine, the CDR3 spans 16 amino acids. Only the CDR3 DNA is retained, 48 bases long and in frame from the first base. Sequences MNHNY (CDR1) and SVGAGI (CDR2) are obtained from the germline V gene (reference sequence). This clone was found once. Its antigen remains undetermined. Base qualities are not at hand, and no much larger clone is one base apart. What the work shows at the level of the full study, not this receptor alone: The authors suggested that the approach could potentially be generalized to other disease states and immunological phenotypes. The cohort was sequenced for TCR beta chains only, and without alpha or paired-chain data the features that could be detected were limited. Correlated functional status among segregating V segments might be attributable to linkage disequilibrium, but an unknown experimental factor could not be ruled out. Some IMGT-functional V segments, including TRBV6-2 and TRBV6-3, could not be distinguished by the 87-base-pair reads and were therefore excluded. For the cohort, immune exposure information was limited to CMV serostatus. Cytomegalovirus status was reported to be diagnosed by the classifier with high specificity and sensitivity in both the original and validation cohorts. Because counts were too low, around 18 rarely observed V segments, including chromosome 9 orphons, were left out of the earlier analysis of 587 of the donors. A cluster of highly shared sequence variants was judged likely to represent a technical artifact of the sequencing pipeline. In a later analysis, HLA-associated TCR beta chains were found to be more clonally expanded and to have lower generation probabilities than equally common non-associated chains. Because HLA typing was unavailable for some donors at each locus, only the typed subset was used in association tests. Presence/absence analyses assumed roughly uniform sequencing depth across donors, an assumption that may not hold. In vitro tests confirmed that a few of the cytomegalovirus-associated TCR beta chains recognize cytomegalovirus antigens. Across donors, most TCR sequences were observed very rarely, whereas some public TCRs were present in many individuals. Broadly in line with IMGT annotations, most TCR beta V segments showed up in productive rearrangements about 87% or about 30% of the time in an earlier analysis of a few hundred of the donors. When HLA alleles, especially DR and DQ, strongly co-occurred, TCR associations were difficult to assign to individual alleles. According to a later analysis, parvovirus B19, influenza, CMV and Epstein-Barr virus appeared linked to several top co-occurrence clusters. In a later analysis, TCR association rates were found to vary across HLA loci, with the most associated TCRs seen for DRB1 alleles and the fewest for HLA-C alleles. Specific HLA alleles were associated with around 18,000 TCR beta sequences at a false discovery rate of 0.05 in a later analysis. Compared with the approximately 720-donor mean, donors in an Asian-associated ancestry cluster had fewer N-insertions in productive TCRs, according to a later genetic analysis. The study gave a list of 150 to 200 TCR beta chains associated with cytomegalovirus. A later analysis found that most CMV-associated TCR beta chains appeared HLA-restricted, with HLA associations seemingly driven largely by CMV exposure. An association between a missense DCLRE1C variant and V-gene and J-gene trimming of TCR beta chains was found in a later genetic analysis and replicated in an independent cohort. A further reported finding was that TCR beta sequences accurately predicted the HLA-A and HLA-B alleles for most subjects in the first cohort.

Specimen: PBMCs. This chain joins TRBV6-6 to TRBJ2-7; TRBD1 fits 8 bases in the junction. The TCR was taken from a man aged 25-45 years in good health and CMV-seropositive. The CDR3 corresponds to CASSGGPGQETYEQYF. The DNA sequence is as follows: TGTGCCAGCAGTGGGGGACCGGGACAGGAGACCTACGAGCAGTACTTC.